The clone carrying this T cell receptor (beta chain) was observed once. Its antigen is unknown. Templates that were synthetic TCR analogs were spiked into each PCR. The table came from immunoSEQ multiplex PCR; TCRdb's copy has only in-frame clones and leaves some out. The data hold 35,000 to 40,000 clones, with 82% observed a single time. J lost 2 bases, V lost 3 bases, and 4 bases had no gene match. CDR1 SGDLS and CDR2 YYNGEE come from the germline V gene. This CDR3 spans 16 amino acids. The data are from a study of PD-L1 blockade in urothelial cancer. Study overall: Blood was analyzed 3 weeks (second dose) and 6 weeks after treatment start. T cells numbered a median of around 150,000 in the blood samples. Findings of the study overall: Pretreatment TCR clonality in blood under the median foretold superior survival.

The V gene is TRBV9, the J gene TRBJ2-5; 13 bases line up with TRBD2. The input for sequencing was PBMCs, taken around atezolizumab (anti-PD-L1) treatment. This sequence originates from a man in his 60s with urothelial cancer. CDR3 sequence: CASSAGGLAGQETQYF. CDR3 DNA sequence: TGTGCCAGCAGCGCGGGGGGACTAGCGGGGCAAGAGACCCAGTACTTC.